The 21 T cell receptor beta chains listed next were all sequenced from one sample in a study of OX40 agonist ivuxolimab in advanced cancers. This table comes from immunoSEQ multiplex PCR, and its TCRdb copy is limited to in-frame clones, with some not included. The sample gives fewer than 100,000 clones, more than 80% of which show up once; 0.35% to 0.45% is in the top ten. The input for sequencing was CD4+ or CD8+ T cells sorted from blood, taken in a trial of the OX40 agonist ivuxolimab. The receptors come from an adult with an advanced solid tumor such as melanoma, head and neck, liver or kidney cancer.

This chain connects TRBV28 to TRBJ2-3, with a possible D match to TRBD2 (7 bases). The ends were cut back, 3 bases at V and 3 bases at J, with 16 bases in the middle. The CDR3 sequence is 16 residues long. The V gene's germline CDR1 is MDHEN and CDR2 SYDVKM. The CDR3 bases are TGTGCCAGCAGTTTCCCTTGGGGGGGCGCAACAGATACGCAGTATTTT. Translated: CASSFPWGGATDTQYF. Together with reference TRBV28 and TRBJ2-3, the CDR3 gives the full variable domain: DVKVTQSSRYLVKRTGEKVFLECVQDMDHENMFWYRQDPGLGLRLIYFSYDVKMKEKGDIPEGYSVSREKKERFSLILESASTNQTSMYLCASSFPWGGATDTQYFGPGTRLTVL.

The V call is TRBV7-3, the J call TRBJ2-3, with D maybe TRBD1 (6 bases). CDR3 length: 12 amino acids. Trimming removed 5 bases at V and 7 bases at J, with 10 bases between. CDR1 SGHTA and CDR2 FQGTGA come from the germline V gene. This CDR3 reads CASSPGTNTQYF. CDR3 sequence (DNA): TGTGCCAGCAGCCCGGGGACAAATACGCAGTATTTT.

V gene TRBV5-1 combines with J gene TRBJ2-5, with a possible D match to TRBD2 (6 bases). The CDR3 is made up of 16 amino acids. Germline-derived CDR1 and CDR2 are SGHRS and YFSETQ. The V and J ends lost 4 bases and 4 bases respectively, with 20 bases between them. The DNA of the CDR3 is TGCGCCAGCAGCCCCACCGGCGGGGACGGGTCAGAGACCCAGTACTTC. Its translation is CASSPTGGDGSETQYF.

The chain is built from TRBV11-2 and TRBJ1-2; TRBD1 agrees at 7 bases. The V gene end was trimmed by 4 bases and the J gene end by 0 bases; junction bases not matched to a gene: 11. In germline, CDR1 is SGHAT, CDR2 FQNNGV. The CDR3 spans 17 residues. The CDR3 DNA sequence: TGTGCCAGCAGCTCCCTAAGGAGACAGGGAGCTAACTATGGCTACACCTTC. Translated: CASSSLRRQGANYGYTF.

The V gene is TRBV25-1, the J gene TRBJ2-7; 11 bases fit TRBD2. The CDR3 has 14 residues. V lost 6 bases and J lost 1; bases outside the gene matches: 2. From germline, CDR1 is MGHDK and CDR2 SYGVNS. DNA of the CDR3: TGTGCCAGCAGGGGGACTAGCGGATCCTACGAGCAGTACTTC. This sequence encodes CASRGTSGSYEQYF.

The chain uses TRBV2 and TRBJ1-5; D might be TRBD1 (6 bases). The CDR3 is made up of 13 amino acids. Trimming cost V 5 bases and J 6 bases, with 11 bases left between them. Germline CDR1 and CDR2: SNHLY and FYNNEI. CDR3: CASSYRETQPQHF. CDR3 in DNA: TGTGCCAGCAGTTACAGGGAAACTCAGCCCCAGCATTTT.

The V call is TRBV6-1, the J call TRBJ2-7; 9 bases agree with TRBD2. The trim removed 5 bases at V and 0 bases at J, leaving 2 bases unmatched. This CDR3 is 14 amino acids long. Germline V gives CDR1 MNHNS, CDR2 SASEGT. As DNA, the CDR3 is TGTGCCAGCAGTCATAGCGGGGGCTCCTACGAGCAGTACGTC. Translated, it gives CASSHSGGSYEQYV.

The V gene is TRBV7-2, the J gene TRBJ2-3; TRBD2 matches 7 bases. CDR3 length: 14 amino acids. The germline V gene has CDR1 SGHTA and CDR2 FQGNSA. V was clipped by 6 bases and J by 4 bases; unmatched bases: 7. Here the CDR3 DNA reads TGTGCCAGCAGAACTAGCGCTGGGCCAGATACGCAGTATTTT. It specifies CASRTSAGPDTQYF.

The chain combines TRBV27 with TRBJ2-1; possible D gene TRBD2, 6 bases. The V and J ends lost 6 bases and 1 base respectively, with 19 bases between them. This CDR3 has 17 amino acids. Germline CDR1 is MNHEY and CDR2 is SMNVEV (reference sequence). This CDR3 is CASRNNPTSGSYNEQFF. The DNA of the CDR3 is TGTGCCAGCAGAAATAACCCGACTAGTGGGTCCTACAATGAGCAGTTCTTC.

The V gene is TRBV28, the J gene TRBJ2-7; D is possibly TRBD2 (6 bases). CDR3 length: 14 residues. The germline V gene encodes CDR1 MDHEN and CDR2 SYDVKM. V was clipped by 3 bases and J by 5 bases, with 14 bases between them. The CDR3, as DNA: TGTGCCAGCAGTTTTTATCAGCGGGCCCACGAGCAGTACGTC. As protein: CASSFYQRAHEQYV.

The chain uses TRBV7-2 and TRBJ2-1; 12 positions match TRBD2. After removal of 1 base from V and 10 bases from J, the junction contained 8 bases not matched to a gene. Germline V lookup: CDR1 SGHTA, CDR2 FQGNSA. The CDR3 loop spans 16 amino acids. CDR3 nucleotide sequence: TGTGCCAGCAGCTTAGTTCCTAGCGGGGGGGCCAGAGAGCAGTTCTTC. Encoded protein: CASSLVPSGGAREQFF.

CDR3 DNA: TGCGCCAGCAGTGCCGGTATAGGGGCTGGTGACACTGAAGCTTTCTTT. Its translation: CASSAGIGAGDTEAFF. V is TRBV10-1 and J is TRBJ1-1; tentative D call: TRBD1 (5 bases). The CDR3 consists of 16 residues. Trimming removed 4 bases from V and 3 bases from J, with 18 bases in between. Germline V gives CDR1 WNHNN, CDR2 SYGVQD (reference sequence).

This rearrangement joins TRBV21-1 to TRBJ2-4; the D segment call TRBD2 is taken from the table without a DNA check. TRBV21-1 is deemed a pseudogene. CDR3 size: 15 residues. Here the CDR3 DNA reads TGTGCCAGCAGCGCCTCCCCGGGGGCCAAAAACATTCAGTACTTC. Translation: CASSASPGAKNIQYF.

This chain uses TRBV21-1 with TRBJ2-7. TRBV21-1 is shown as a pseudogene. This CDR3 spans 15 amino acids. This CDR3 is CASSPRAPSSYEQYV. As DNA, the CDR3 is TGTGCCAGCAGCCCTCGAGCCCCCAGCTCCTACGAGCAGTACGTC.

This chain joins TRBV6-1 and TRBJ1-2; 9 nucleotides align to TRBD1. From germline, CDR1 is MNHNS and CDR2 SASEGT. CDR3 size: 16 residues. With 4 bases clipped from V and 5 bases from J, the junction kept 11 bases outside the gene matches. CDR3 DNA: TGTGCCAGCAGTGGCGGAAACAGGGGGCGAGGGTATGGCTACACCTTC. This encodes CASSGGNRGRGYGYTF.

The CDR3 sequence is CASTGLAGTYEQYF. The CDR3 DNA is TGCGCCAGCACTGGTCTAGCGGGGACCTACGAGCAGTACTTC. The chain uses TRBV5-1 and TRBJ2-5, with 9 bases aligning to TRBD2. The end of the DNA aligns better with TRBJ2-7, so the J call may be wrong. This CDR3 contains 14 residues. CDR1 is SGHRS, CDR2 YFSETQ, per germline.

This clone was counted only a few times. The genes are TRBV5-1 and TRBJ2-2, with D tentatively TRBD1 or TRBD2 (5 bases each). Trimming stripped 0 bases from V and 3 bases from J, with 12 bases between. This CDR3 has 16 amino acids. The germline V gene encodes CDR1 SGHRS and CDR2 YFSETQ. CDR3 DNA: TGCGCCAGCAGCTTGGCGGGGCTTAGGGACACCGGGGAGCTGTTTTTT. This codes for CASSLAGLRDTGELFF.

The genes are TRBV27 and TRBJ1-2, with D unresolved. The length of the CDR3 is 13 residues. V dropped 2 bases and J dropped 6 bases, with 10 bases sitting between them. Germline V gives CDR1 MNHEY, CDR2 SMNVEV (reference sequence). The CDR3 loop reads CASSLKGVHGYTF. Written as DNA, the CDR3 is TGTGCCAGCAGTTTAAAGGGAGTTCATGGCTACACCTTC.

This clone appeared a single time. J is TRBJ1-6 and V is TRBV6-5, with TRBD1 as a possible D gene (5 bases). With 2 bases removed from V and 4 bases from J, the gap between germline ends came to 9 bases. Germline V gene lookup returns CDR1 MNHEY and CDR2 SVGAGI. CDR3 size: 15 residues. The CDR3 region has the DNA TGTGCCAGCAGTTACACACAGGATTATAATTCACCCCTCCACTTT. Its translation: CASSYTQDYNSPLHF.

The chain is built from TRBV28 and TRBJ2-1, with a weak D call TRBD1 (6 bases). CDR3 length: 15 residues. The germline CDR1 and CDR2 sequences are MDHEN and SYDVKM. Trimming stripped 5 bases from V and 12 bases from J, with 23 bases between. The CDR3 sequence: CASSPLGSAGGVQFF. The DNA for the CDR3 is TGTGCCAGCAGTCCCCTAGGTTCTGCTGGGGGCGTGCAGTTCTTC.

The chain employs TRBV19 and TRBJ2-3; 9 bases line up with TRBD1. The germline V gene has CDR1 LNHDA and CDR2 SQIVND (reference sequence). The CDR3 length is 15 residues. V trimming: 1 base; J trimming: 1 base; junction bases outside the gene matches: 0. The CDR3 DNA reads TGTGCCAGTAGTATAGGGACAGGGGGCACAGATACGCAGTATTTT. The encoded protein is CASSIGTGGTDTQYF.